This T cell receptor (beta chain) is from a study of T cell responses to AZD1222 COVID-19 vaccine. Study outcomes and limitations: Regions 160-218 and 743-854 held dominance among vaccine-associated CD4 TCRs, which spanned spike. White British ancestry dominated among donors, who included more females, and clonal diversity was possibly underestimated.

V was trimmed by 2 bases and J by 4 bases, leaving 15 bases between them. Germline CDR1 is SGHNT and CDR2 is YYREEE (reference sequence). The CDR3 has 15 residues. For this clone: What it recognizes is unknown.

Profiling relied on immunoSEQ multiplex PCR, and the TCRdb table lists in-frame clones only, not all of them. The sample contains approximately 77,000 clones, 75% to 90% of which appear only once. The material sequenced was peripheral blood, taken 28 days after the second AZD1222 dose. This sequence joins TRBV5-4 and TRBJ1-2, with D tentatively TRBD1 (5 bases). This receptor was obtained from an adult who received the AZD1222 COVID-19 vaccine. The CDR3 DNA reads TGTGCCAGCAGCTTAGGGGAGGGCAGCTTCTATGGCTACACCTTC. It codes for CASSLGEGSFYGYTF.